The 10 T cell receptor beta chains listed next were all sequenced from one sample in a study of cytomegalovirus exposure and HLA in healthy donors. The study ran its PCR with 60 Vbeta and 13 Jbeta primers. Profiled with immunoSEQ multiplex PCR; TCRdb holds only in-frame clones, not every one. The sample includes about 150,000 clones, 79% seen only once; the top ten take 5% to 8.5%. The sample was PBMCs. The receptors derive from a man aged 35 to 55 in good health and CMV-seropositive.

This chain joins TRBV28 and TRBJ2-2; a weak D match, TRBD2 (6 bases). The CDR3 extends over 14 amino acids. CDR1 is MDHEN, CDR2 SYDVKM, per germline. Trimming took 6 bases from V and 5 from J, leaving 13 bases between them. CDR3 in DNA: TGTGCCAGCAGGGCCGGGAGAGTAACCGGGGAGCTGTTTTTT. Translating gives CASRAGRVTGELFF. Using reference TRBV28 and TRBJ2-2 for the parts outside the CDR3, the full variable domain is DVKVTQSSRYLVKRTGEKVFLECVQDMDHENMFWYRQDPGLGLRLIYFSYDVKMKEKGDIPEGYSVSREKKERFSLILESASTNQTSMYLCASRAGRVTGELFFGEGSRLTVL.

This chain uses TRBV4-1 with TRBJ2-7, with a possible D match to TRBD2 (7 bases). The germline CDR1 and CDR2 sequences are MGHRA and YSYEKL. The V gene lost 3 bases and the J gene lost 6 bases, with 12 bases spanning the gap. The CDR3 covers 13 residues. The CDR3 loop reads CASSHLGGGEQYF. CDR3 in DNA: TGCGCCAGCAGCCACTTAGGGGGGGGCGAGCAGTACTTC.

This chain joins TRBV19 and TRBJ2-7; 8 bases map to TRBD2. Trimming cost V 1 base and J 2 bases; bases outside gene matches: 4. Germline CDR1 and CDR2: LNHDA and SQIVND (reference sequence). The CDR3 runs 15 residues. CDR3 protein: CASSIATGGPYEQYF. The CDR3, as DNA: TGTGCCAGTAGTATAGCGACGGGAGGGCCCTACGAGCAGTACTTC. The complete variable domain, with remaining parts taken from reference TRBV19 and TRBJ2-7, reads DGGITQSPKYLFRKEGQNVTLSCEQNLNHDAMYWYRQDPGQGLRLIYYSQIVNDFQKGDIAEGYSVSREKKESFPLTVTSAQKNPTAFYLCASSIATGGPYEQYFGPGTRLTVT.

This sequence joins TRBV5-1 and TRBJ2-5; D gene uncertain. V shed 2 bases and J shed 2 bases, with 13 bases lying between them. Germline V lookup: CDR1 SGHRS, CDR2 YFSETQ. CDR3 length: 15 amino acids. The CDR3: CASSLFAATQETQYF. The CDR3 bases are TGCGCCAGCAGCTTATTTGCGGCCACACAAGAGACCCAGTACTTC.

The chain links TRBV2 to TRBJ2-5; 9 bases agree with TRBD2. Trimming took 4 bases from V and 1 from J; bases not matched to a gene: 7. Germline CDR1 is SNHLY and CDR2 is FYNNEI. CDR3 length: 16 amino acids. CDR3 loop: CASSVRRLAVQETQYF. CDR3 DNA sequence: TGTGCCAGCAGTGTAAGGAGACTAGCGGTCCAAGAGACCCAGTACTTC.

The chain links TRBV30 to TRBJ2-7; no clear D gene. The germline gives CDR1 GTSNPN, CDR2 SVGIG (reference sequence). This CDR3 is built from 11 residues. Trimming stripped 2 bases from V and 3 bases from J, with 5 bases between. For the CDR3, the DNA is TGTGCCTGGAGTTACAACTACGAGCAGTACTTC. It yields the protein CAWSYNYEQYF.

This clone has more than one count but fewer than ten. The chain couples TRBV4-1 to TRBJ2-2; TRBD2 might be the D (6 bases). With 5 bases removed from V and 6 bases from J, the gap between germline ends came to 10 bases. The CDR3 sequence is 13 residues long. CDR1 is MGHRA, CDR2 YSYEKL, per germline. The DNA of the CDR3 is TGCGCCAGCAGCGCCTGGGGGGCCGGGGAGCTGTTTTTT. Encoded protein: CASSAWGAGELFF.

The chain has TRBV5-8 and TRBJ1-6, with 7 bases lining up with TRBD1. V was pared by 0 bases and J by 7 bases, with 4 bases of the junction left unmatched. Per germline, CDR1 SGHTS and CDR2 YDEGEE. The CDR3 consists of 15 residues. The CDR3 region has the DNA TGTGCCAGCAGCTTGGTGGGACAGCGGAATTCACCCCTCCACTTT. Residues: CASSLVGQRNSPLHF.

The gene calls are TRBV7-9 and TRBJ1-5; no firm D call. Germline CDR1 reads SEHNR; CDR2 reads FQNEAQ (reference sequence). The CDR3 extends over 12 amino acids. Trimming pared 6 bases from V and 3 bases from J, leaving 6 bases between. The CDR3 loop is CASSVINQPQHF. The DNA of the CDR3 is TGTGCCAGCAGTGTTATCAATCAGCCCCAGCATTTT.

This clone was picked up a small number of times. The chain recombines TRBV15 with TRBJ1-5; D not resolved. CDR1 and CDR2 (germline): LNHNV, YYDKDF (reference sequence). The V end lost 0 bases, the J end lost 4 bases, and 10 bases lay between the germline ends. This CDR3 contains 15 residues. This CDR3 reads CATSRDPRGNQPQHF. CDR3 coding DNA: TGTGCCACCAGCAGAGATCCGAGAGGGAATCAGCCCCAGCATTTT. The entire variable domain, with the rest obtained from reference TRBV15 and TRBJ1-5, is as follows: DAMVIQNPRYQVTQFGKPVTLSCSQTLNHNVMYWYQQKSSQAPKLLFHYYDKDFNNEADTPDNFQSRRPNTSFCFLDIRSPGLGDTAMYLCATSRDPRGNQPQHFGDGTRLSIL.